The table lists the clone carrying this T cell receptor beta chain with a few counts. The antigen is unknown. The germline gives CDR1 SNHLY, CDR2 FYNNEI. The V gene lost 7 bases and the J gene lost 4 bases, with 19 bases spanning the gap. This CDR3 spans 16 amino acids. The sample comes from a study of regulatory T cells in long-lasting Graves disease. Findings and limits, study-wide: Accuracy may have been reduced by the small sample size. Not thyroid tissue but only peripheral blood was studied. TRBV28, TRBJ1-2 and TRBJ2-5 were favored in persistent disease.

Researchers made TCR beta libraries by using iRepertoire HTBI primers and running Arm-PCR on CDR3 regions. A single record per CDR3 protein comes from TCRdb applying MiXCR to the multiplex PCR reads. The repertoire holds about 500,000 distinct CDR3 sequences, with under 20% as singletons. Time point indicated: newly diagnosed GD, antithyroid drugs for less than 3 months. PBMC-derived RNA was used for the TCR library. These data are also associated with another study on T cells in Graves' hyperthyroidism and ophthalmopathy.

The source was peripheral blood mononuclear cells (PBMCs), collected at new diagnosis, from a patient treated with antithyroid drugs. The rearrangement joins TRBV2 to TRBJ2-2; possibly TRBD2 for D (6 bases). The source is a man between 40 and 49 years old with Graves disease. The CDR3 spells CASTLLIGTGTGELFF. The CDR3 DNA follows: TGTGCCAGCACTCTTCTAATCGGGACTGGCACCGGGGAGCTGTTTTTT.